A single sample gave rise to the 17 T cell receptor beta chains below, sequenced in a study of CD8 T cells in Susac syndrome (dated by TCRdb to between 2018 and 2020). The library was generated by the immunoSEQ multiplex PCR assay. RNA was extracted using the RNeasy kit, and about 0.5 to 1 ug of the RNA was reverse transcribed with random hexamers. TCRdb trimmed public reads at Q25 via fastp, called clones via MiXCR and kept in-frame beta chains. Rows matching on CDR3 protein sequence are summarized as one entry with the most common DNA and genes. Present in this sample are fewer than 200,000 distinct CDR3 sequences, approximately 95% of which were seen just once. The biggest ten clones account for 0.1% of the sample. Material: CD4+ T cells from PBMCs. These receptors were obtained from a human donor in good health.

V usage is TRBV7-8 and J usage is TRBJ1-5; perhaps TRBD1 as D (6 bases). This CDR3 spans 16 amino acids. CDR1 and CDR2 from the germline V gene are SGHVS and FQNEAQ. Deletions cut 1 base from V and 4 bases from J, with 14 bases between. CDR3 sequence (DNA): TGTGCCAGCAGCTTAGAGAGGCAGGGGCTAAATCAGCCCCAGCATTTT. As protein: CASSLERQGLNQPQHF.

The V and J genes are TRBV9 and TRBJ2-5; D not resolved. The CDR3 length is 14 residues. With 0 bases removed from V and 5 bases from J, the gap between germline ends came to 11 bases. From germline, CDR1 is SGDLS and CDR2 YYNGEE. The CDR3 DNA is TGTGCCAGCAGCGTAGCGCACACGTTGGAGACCCAGTACTTC. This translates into CASSVAHTLETQYF. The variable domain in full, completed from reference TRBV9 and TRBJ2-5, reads DSGVTQTPKHLITATGQRVTLRCSPRSGDLSVYWYQQSLDQGLQFLIQYYNGEERAKGNILERFSAQQFPDLHSELNLSSLELGDSALYFCASSVAHTLETQYFGPGTRLLVL.

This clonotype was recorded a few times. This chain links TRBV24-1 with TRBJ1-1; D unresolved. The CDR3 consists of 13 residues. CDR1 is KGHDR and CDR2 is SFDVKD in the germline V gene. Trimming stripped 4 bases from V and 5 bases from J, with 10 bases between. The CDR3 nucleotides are TGTGCCACCAGTGACCCCGGGAGGACTGAAGCTTTCTTT. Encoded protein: CATSDPGRTEAFF.

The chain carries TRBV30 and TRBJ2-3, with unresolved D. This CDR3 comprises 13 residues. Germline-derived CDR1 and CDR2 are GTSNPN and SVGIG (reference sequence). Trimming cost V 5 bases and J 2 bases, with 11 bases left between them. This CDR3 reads CAWSPFNTDTQYF. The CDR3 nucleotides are TGTGCCTGGTCTCCGTTCAACACAGATACGCAGTATTTT. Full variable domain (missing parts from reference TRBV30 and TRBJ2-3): SQTIHQWPATLVQPVGSPLSLECTVEGTSNPNLYWYRQAAGRGLQLLFYSVGIGQISSEVPQNLSASRPQDRQFILSSKKLLLSDSGFYLCAWSPFNTDTQYFGPGTRLTVL.

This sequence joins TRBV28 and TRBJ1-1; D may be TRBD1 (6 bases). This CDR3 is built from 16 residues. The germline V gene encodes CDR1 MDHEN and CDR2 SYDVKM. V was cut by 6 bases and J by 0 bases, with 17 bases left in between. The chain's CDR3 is CASSPGGAKMNTEAFF. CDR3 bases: TGTGCCAGCAGCCCCGGGGGGGCAAAAATGAACACTGAAGCTTTCTTT.

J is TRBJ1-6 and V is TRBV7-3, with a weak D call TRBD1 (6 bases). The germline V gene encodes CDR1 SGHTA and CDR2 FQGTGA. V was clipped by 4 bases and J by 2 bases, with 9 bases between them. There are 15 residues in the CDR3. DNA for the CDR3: TGTGCCAGCAGCTCAGGGGTAGCCTATAATTCACCCCTCCACTTT. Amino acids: CASSSGVAYNSPLHF.

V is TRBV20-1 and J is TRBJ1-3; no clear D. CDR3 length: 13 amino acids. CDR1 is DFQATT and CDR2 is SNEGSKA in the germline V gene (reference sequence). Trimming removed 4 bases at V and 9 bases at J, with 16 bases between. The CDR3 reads CSATSGPLSTIYF. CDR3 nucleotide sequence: TGCAGTGCTACCTCCGGGCCCCTCAGCACCATATATTTT.

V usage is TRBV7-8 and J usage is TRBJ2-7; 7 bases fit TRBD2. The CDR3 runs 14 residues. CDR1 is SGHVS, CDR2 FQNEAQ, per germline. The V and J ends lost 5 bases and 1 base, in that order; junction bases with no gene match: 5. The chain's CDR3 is CASSPREGSYEQYV. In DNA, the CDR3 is TGTGCCAGCAGCCCGAGGGAGGGGTCCTACGAGCAGTACGTC.

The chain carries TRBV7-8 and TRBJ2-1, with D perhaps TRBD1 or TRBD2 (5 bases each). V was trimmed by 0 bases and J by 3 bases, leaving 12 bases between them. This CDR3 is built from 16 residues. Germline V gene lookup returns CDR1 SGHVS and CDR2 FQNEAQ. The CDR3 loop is CASSLAKGELYNEQFF. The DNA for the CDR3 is TGTGCCAGCAGCTTAGCGAAAGGGGAGCTCTACAATGAGCAGTTCTTC.

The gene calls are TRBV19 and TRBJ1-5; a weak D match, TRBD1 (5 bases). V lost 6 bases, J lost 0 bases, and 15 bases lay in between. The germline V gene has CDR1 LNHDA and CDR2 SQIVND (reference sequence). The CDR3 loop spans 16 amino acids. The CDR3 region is CASRKGPRYSNQPQHF. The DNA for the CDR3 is TGTGCCAGTAGGAAGGGGCCACGATATAGCAATCAGCCCCAGCATTTT. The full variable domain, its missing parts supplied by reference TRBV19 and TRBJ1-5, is DGGITQSPKYLFRKEGQNVTLSCEQNLNHDAMYWYRQDPGQGLRLIYYSQIVNDFQKGDIAEGYSVSREKKESFPLTVTSAQKNPTAFYLCASRKGPRYSNQPQHFGDGTRLSIL.

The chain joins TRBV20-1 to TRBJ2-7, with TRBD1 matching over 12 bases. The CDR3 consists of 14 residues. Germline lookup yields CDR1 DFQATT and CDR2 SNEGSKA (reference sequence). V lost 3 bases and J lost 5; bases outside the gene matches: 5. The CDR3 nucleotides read TGCAGTGCTAGTGGGGGACAGGGGGCCCACGAGCAGTACTTC. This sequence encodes CSASGGQGAHEQYF.

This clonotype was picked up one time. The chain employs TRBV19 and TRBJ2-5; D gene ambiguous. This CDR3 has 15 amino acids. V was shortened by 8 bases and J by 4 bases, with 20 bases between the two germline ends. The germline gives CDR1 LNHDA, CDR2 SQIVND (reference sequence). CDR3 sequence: CASSGDRGQGETQYF. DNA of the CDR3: TGTGCCAGTTCTGGCGACCGTGGGCAAGGAGAGACCCAGTACTTC.

CDR3 sequence (DNA): TGCGCCAGCCTCCGGGGGGGATCCGGATCGGAGACCCAGTACTTC. Its translation is CASLRGGSGSETQYF. The chain combines TRBV5-1 with TRBJ2-5; 8 positions match TRBD2. Looked up from germline, CDR1 is SGHRS and CDR2 is YFSETQ. The V segment lost 7 bases and the J segment 5 bases; nucleotides outside the gene matches: 13. The CDR3 loop spans 15 amino acids.

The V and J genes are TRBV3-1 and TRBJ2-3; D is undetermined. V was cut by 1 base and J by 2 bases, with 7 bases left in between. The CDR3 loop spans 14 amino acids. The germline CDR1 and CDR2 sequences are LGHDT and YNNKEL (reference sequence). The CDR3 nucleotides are TGTGCCAGCAGCCAAGGGCCCGTCACAGATACGCAGTATTTT. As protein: CASSQGPVTDTQYF.

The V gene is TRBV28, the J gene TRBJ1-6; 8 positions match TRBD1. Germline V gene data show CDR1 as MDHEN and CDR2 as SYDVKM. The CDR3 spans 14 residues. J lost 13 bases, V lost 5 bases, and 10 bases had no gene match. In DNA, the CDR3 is TGTGCCAGCAGTGGTAACAGGGGGATTTTGCCCCTCCACTTT. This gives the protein CASSGNRGILPLHF.

CDR3 DNA sequence: TGCGCCAGCAGCTCTGGACTAGCGGGTCCGGTGCAGTTCTTC. This codes for CASSSGLAGPVQFF. The chain employs TRBV5-1 and TRBJ2-1; the match to TRBD2 covers 11 bases. Germline values: CDR1 SGHRS, CDR2 YFSETQ. V dropped 3 bases and J dropped 12; count of bases not matched to a gene: 8. There are 14 residues in the CDR3. Full variable domain (rest looked up from reference TRBV5-1 and TRBJ2-1): KAGVTQTPRYLIKTRGQQVTLSCSPISGHRSVSWYQQTPGQGLQFLFEYFSETQRNKGNFPGRFSGRQFSNSRSEMNVSTLELGDSALYLCASSSGLAGPVQFFGPGTRLTVL.

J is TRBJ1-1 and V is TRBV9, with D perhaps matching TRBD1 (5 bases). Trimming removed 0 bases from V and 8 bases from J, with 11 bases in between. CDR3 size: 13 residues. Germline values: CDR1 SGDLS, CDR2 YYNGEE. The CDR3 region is CASSVEEWTEAFF. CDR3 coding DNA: TGTGCCAGCAGCGTAGAAGAATGGACAGAAGCTTTCTTT.